What follows are 20 T cell receptor beta chains derived from one specimen sequenced in a study of blood T cell repertoires in COVID-19. Sequencing used immunoSEQ multiplex PCR; TCRdb keeps in-frame clones, though not all of them. Found here are roughly 160,000 clones, around 90% of them singletons; the top ten hold roughly 2.4%. The sequenced sample consisted of peripheral blood. These receptors were collected from a woman over 75 with COVID-19, enrolled during active disease.

The count of this clone is one. The chain uses TRBV6-5 and TRBJ1-3; D is perhaps TRBD1 (5 bases). V shed 2 bases and J shed 6 bases, with 17 bases lying between them. Germline CDR1 and CDR2: MNHEY and SVGAGI. This CDR3 is built from 16 residues. CDR3 nucleotide sequence: TGTGCCAGCAGTTACAGAGGGCTAGGAGGGACAAACACCATATATTTT. This encodes CASSYRGLGGTNTIYF.

The chain has TRBV21-1 and TRBJ2-2; TRBD2, the table's D call, lacks a check against the DNA. TRBV21-1 is a documented pseudogene. The CDR3 is made up of 17 amino acids. The CDR3 bases are TGTGCCAGCAGCAAAGAAGCAAACTTTTCGAACACCGGGGAGCTGTTTTTT. Its protein product is CASSKEANFSNTGELFF.

On this clone: One end of the junction does not line up with germline, which may come from a read error. The chain couples TRBV7-2 to TRBJ1-2; 7 bases are a match to TRBD1. CDR1 is SGHTA and CDR2 is FQGNSA in the germline V gene. The CDR3 runs 12 residues. The CDR3 DNA reads TGTGCCAGCAGCGATCCTAATCGGGACAGAGCCTTC. Encoded protein: CASSDPNRDRAF.

This chain connects TRBV9 to TRBJ2-3, with D hard to call. Germline V gene sequence: CDR1 SGDLS, CDR2 YYNGEE. The CDR3 has 12 amino acids. V lost 4 bases and J lost 3, with 6 bases in between. CDR3 DNA: TGTGCCAGCAGCACAAATACAGATACGCAGTATTTT. It codes for CASSTNTDTQYF.

This sequence joins TRBV19 and TRBJ1-1; possible D gene TRBD1, 5 bases. Germline V lookup: CDR1 LNHDA, CDR2 SQIVND (reference sequence). The CDR3 is made up of 12 amino acids. Trimming removed 1 base at V and 8 bases at J, with 8 bases between. The CDR3 loop is CASSIAGGEAFF. CDR3 DNA: TGTGCCAGTAGTATAGCCGGGGGGGAAGCTTTCTTT.

This rearrangement joins TRBV7-9 to TRBJ1-3; a weak D match, TRBD1 (6 bases). The V gene's germline CDR1 is SEHNR and CDR2 FQNEAQ (reference sequence). The CDR3 has 16 residues. V was shortened by 4 bases and J by 0 bases, with 13 bases between the two germline ends. The CDR3: CASSYRQAFSGNTIYF. The CDR3 DNA reads as TGTGCCAGCAGCTACCGACAGGCCTTCTCTGGAAACACCATATATTTT.

The chain carries TRBV15 and TRBJ2-1; 7 nucleotides align to TRBD2. The CDR3 is 13 amino acids. Per the germline V gene, CDR1 is LNHNV and CDR2 is YYDKDF (reference sequence). J gave up 2 bases and V 9 bases, and 4 bases lay outside the gene matches. The CDR3 reads CATRTSTYNEQFF. CDR3 DNA: TGTGCCACTCGGACTAGTACCTACAATGAGCAGTTCTTC.

For the CDR3, the DNA is TGTGCCAGCAGCTTAGGCTCTACGTCAGGTTTAAGGGAGACCCAGTACTTC. Residues: CASSLGSTSGLRETQYF. The chain joins TRBV11-2 to TRBJ2-5; D is unresolved. This CDR3 comprises 17 residues. Germline CDR1 and CDR2: SGHAT and FQNNGV. The ends were cut back, 1 base at V and 5 bases at J, with 20 bases in the middle.

This clone has only one observation. The chain is built from TRBV7-2 and TRBJ2-1, with 10 bases aligning to TRBD2. From germline, CDR1 is SGHTA and CDR2 FQGNSA. The CDR3 totals 15 residues. Trimming at V came to 4 bases and at J to 6 bases, leaving 6 bases not matched to a gene. CDR3 bases: TGTGCCAGCAGCTCCACTAGCGGGGCTCCCAATGAGCAGTTCTTC. Protein: CASSSTSGAPNEQFF. The variable domain in full, completed from reference TRBV7-2 and TRBJ2-1, reads GAGVSQSPSNKVTEKGKDVELRCDPISGHTALYWYRQSLGQGLEFLIYFQGNSAPDKSGLPSDRFSAERTGGSVSTLTIQRTQQEDSAVYLCASSSTSGAPNEQFFGPGTRLTVL.

This chain joins TRBV4-1 and TRBJ2-3; the match to TRBD1 covers 8 bases. Germline V gene lookup returns CDR1 MGHRA and CDR2 YSYEKL. Unmatched junction bases numbered 3, after V lost 3 bases and J lost 1 base. The CDR3 has 15 residues. The CDR3 DNA sequence: TGCGCCAGCAGCCACCCGGGACAGGGCACAGATACGCAGTATTTT. It encodes CASSHPGQGTDTQYF.

The chain uses TRBV28 and TRBJ2-7; a possible D gene is TRBD1 (6 bases). Trimming left V 3 bases short and J 6 bases short, with 15 bases between. The CDR3 spans 14 residues. CDR1 and CDR2 (germline): MDHEN, SYDVKM. CDR3 sequence: CASSLRQVASEQYF. Written as DNA, the CDR3 is TGTGCCAGCAGTTTGCGACAGGTTGCGTCCGAGCAGTACTTC.

This chain connects TRBV7-3 to TRBJ1-2, with 8 nucleotides matching TRBD1. V lost 5 bases and J lost 7; bases outside the gene matches: 6. The germline CDR1 and CDR2 sequences are SGHTA and FQGTGA. The CDR3 runs 13 residues. The CDR3 region has the DNA TGTGCCAGCAGCCTAGACAGGGGAACTGGCTACACCTTC. Amino acids: CASSLDRGTGYTF.

The chain links TRBV5-1 to TRBJ1-1, with D maybe TRBD1 (6 bases). The germline gives CDR1 SGHRS, CDR2 YFSETQ. The CDR3 contains 14 residues. Trimming pared 4 bases from V and 1 base from J, leaving 11 bases between. The CDR3 loop is CASSVADRNTEAFF. The CDR3 DNA follows: TGCGCCAGCAGCGTGGCGGACAGGAACACTGAAGCTTTCTTT.

The chain employs TRBV7-3 and TRBJ1-1; D gene ambiguous. Germline V gives CDR1 SGHTA, CDR2 FQGTGA. CDR3 length: 14 residues. The ends were cut back, 0 bases at V and 1 base at J, with 6 bases in the middle. The CDR3 sequence: CASSLTRENTEAFF. The CDR3 nucleotides are TGTGCCAGCAGCTTAACCCGAGAGAACACTGAAGCTTTCTTT.

The rearrangement joins TRBV6-2 or TRBV6-3 to TRBJ2-5; D might be TRBD2 (5 bases). Between the trimmed V and J ends, which lost 2 bases and 7 bases, there was a span of 14 bases. Germline V CDR1 and CDR2: MNHEY, SVGEGT. The CDR3 sequence is 14 residues long. The CDR3 bases are TGTGCCAGCAGTTACCTTACGGGGTCCGGGACCCAGTACTTC. It specifies CASSYLTGSGTQYF.

This chain joins TRBV28 and TRBJ2-5; tentative D call: TRBD1 (6 bases). Trimming took 7 bases from V and 7 from J, leaving 19 bases between them. Per germline, CDR1 MDHEN and CDR2 SYDVKM. This CDR3 is built from 14 residues. DNA of the CDR3: TGTGCCAGCAACCCGAGGACAGTTCAGGCGACCCAGTACTTC. Translation: CASNPRTVQATQYF.

This rearrangement joins TRBV7-3 to TRBJ2-1; 7 bases map to TRBD2. The CDR3 length is 15 residues. Trimming took 5 bases from V and 8 from J; bases not matched to a gene: 12. The germline CDR1 and CDR2 sequences are SGHTA and FQGTGA. The CDR3 reads CASSPQRTRWDEQFF. The CDR3 nucleotides are TGTGCCAGCAGCCCGCAGAGGACTAGGTGGGATGAGCAGTTCTTC.

The J gene is TRBJ1-1, the V gene TRBV19, with D perhaps TRBD1 (6 bases). V lost 3 bases, J lost 8 bases, and 16 bases lay in between. The CDR3 runs to 14 residues. Germline V gene data show CDR1 as LNHDA and CDR2 as SQIVND (reference sequence). The chain's CDR3 is CASSMGQGLREAFF. In DNA, the CDR3 is TGTGCCAGTAGTATGGGGCAGGGGTTACGGGAAGCTTTCTTT.

This clone was found once. V usage is TRBV6-2 or TRBV6-3 and J usage is TRBJ1-1, with D perhaps TRBD1 (5 bases). The CDR3 extends over 13 amino acids. Trimming cost V 2 bases and J 6 bases, with 10 bases left between them. Germline CDR1 MNHEY, CDR2 SVGEGT. The CDR3 spells CASSYSREAEAFF. The CDR3 nucleotides read TGTGCCAGCAGTTACAGCAGGGAAGCTGAAGCTTTCTTT.

J is TRBJ2-7 and V is TRBV21-1; the DNA was not compared with TRBD1, the D call given in the table. TRBV21-1 constitutes a pseudogene. The CDR3 runs 16 residues. The CDR3: CASSKRPDRVNYEQYF. The CDR3 DNA follows: TGTGCCAGCAGCAAAAGACCCGACAGGGTAAACTACGAGCAGTACTTC.